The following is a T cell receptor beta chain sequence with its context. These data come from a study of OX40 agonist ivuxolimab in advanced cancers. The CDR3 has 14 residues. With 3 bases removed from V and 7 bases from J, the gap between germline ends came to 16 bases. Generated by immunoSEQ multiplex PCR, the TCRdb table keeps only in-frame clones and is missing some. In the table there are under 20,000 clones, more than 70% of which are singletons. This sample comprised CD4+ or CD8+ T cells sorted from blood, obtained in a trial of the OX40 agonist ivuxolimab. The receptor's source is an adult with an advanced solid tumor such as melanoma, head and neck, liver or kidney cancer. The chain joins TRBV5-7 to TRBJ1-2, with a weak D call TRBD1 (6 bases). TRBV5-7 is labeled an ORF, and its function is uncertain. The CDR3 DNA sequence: TGTGCCAGCAGCTCTATTACAGGGATCGGTGGCTACACCTTC. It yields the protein CASSSITGIGGYTF.